This T cell receptor (beta chain) was identified during a study of CD8 T cells in Susac syndrome. RNA was extracted with the RNeasy kit, and a quantity of about 0.45 to 1 ug was reverse transcribed using random hexamers. TCRdb used MiXCR to reprocess the immunoSEQ multiplex PCR reads, holding one entry per CDR3 protein. The sample records approximately 150,000 distinct CDR3 sequences, less than 95% being singletons. Trimming cost V 7 bases and J 2 bases, with 14 bases left between them. This CDR3 comprises 14 residues. Sequencing used CD4+ T cells from PBMCs. The TCR originated in a human donor with multiple sclerosis. This chain connects TRBV12-3 or TRBV12-4 to TRBJ1-1; D unresolved. DNA of the CDR3: TGTGCCAGCACCAAAGAGGCGTCAAACACTGAAGCTTTCTTT. Protein product: CASTKEASNTEAFF.